The present entry profiles one T cell receptor beta chain with its context. The repertoire was sequenced with immunoSEQ multiplex PCR; TCRdb's copy has only in-frame clones and lacks some. Here the sample spans some 47,000 clones, roughly 96% being singletons. These data are taken from a study of T cell changes during pregnancy in multiple sclerosis. Germline lookup yields CDR1 MDHEN and CDR2 SYDVKM. This CDR3 contains 13 residues. The germline V and J ends were trimmed by 5 bases and 10 bases, with 15 bases remaining between them. The specimen was peripheral blood, collected in the second trimester of pregnancy. The V gene is TRBV28, the J gene TRBJ2-1; maybe TRBD2 (6 bases). The source of this sequence is a female donor with multiple sclerosis, enrolled in a pregnancy study. DNA for the CDR3: TGTGCCAGCAGTACCCTTGGAGGGCCAGAGCAGTTCTTC. It yields the protein CASSTLGGPEQFF.